A selection of T cell receptor beta chains follows, all from one sample in a study of regulatory T cells in long-lasting Graves disease. TCRdb ran MiXCR on the multiplex PCR reads and lists one entry per CDR3 protein. The sample lists 250,000 to 400,000 distinct CDR3 sequences, 15% to 20% occurring once. The material sequenced was peripheral blood mononuclear cells (PBMCs), taken at new diagnosis, from a patient treated with antithyroid drugs. These receptors were taken from a female donor with Graves disease. Both conserved end residues are part of each CDR3. The D gene is left open where the match is weak. Size is stated for part of the rows, as once, few or many counts, or as a class when the clone is expanded.

abundance	d_gene	v_gene	j_gene	CDR3nt	CDR3aa
many	-	TRBV7-2	TRBJ1-4	TGTGCCAGCAGCCGGGACATTCCACCAACTAATGAAAAACTGTTTTTT	CASSRDIPPTNEKLFF
many	-	TRBV6-1	TRBJ2-7	TGTGCCAGCACCCGGGACTCTCAGGACTCCTACGAGCAGTACTTC	CASTRDSQDSYEQYF
many	-	TRBV20-1	TRBJ1-5	TGCAGTGCTAGAGCAGAGTTAAATCAGCCCCAGCATTTT	CSARAELNQPQHF
few	-	TRBV11-3	TRBJ1-1	TGTGCCAGCAGCTCCCGAGAAATGAACACTGAAGCTTTCTTT	CASSSREMNTEAFF
-	-	TRBV12-5	TRBJ2-7	TGTGCTAGTGGTTTGCCCGGGAGTAAGCAGTACTTC	CASGLPGSKQYF
many	-	TRBV7-8	TRBJ2-2	TGTGCCAGCAGCTTAGAAGGGGCAGGGACCACCGGGGAGCTGTTTTTT	CASSLEGAGTTGELFF
many	-	TRBV12-3/TRBV12-4	TRBJ2-5	TGTGCCAGCAGCATTTCAGGAGGGCGAGAGACCCAGTACTTC	CASSISGGRETQYF
-	-	TRBV3-1	TRBJ2-7	TGTGCCAGCAGCCAGGGCAGGGGCTACGAGCAGTACTTC	CASSQGRGYEQYF
many	-	TRBV15	TRBJ2-3	TGTGCCACCAGCCCCCGTTCCGGGAGCAGCACAGATACGCAGTATTTT	CATSPRSGSSTDTQYF
-	TRBD1	TRBV6-2/TRBV6-3	TRBJ2-6	TGTGCCAGCACCTCAGCCCCCGGGACAGGGAGCTCTGGGGCCAACGTCCTGACTTTC	CASTSAPGTGSSGANVLTF
many	-	TRBV11-2	TRBJ1-4	TGTGCCAGCAGCTCAAGGGCCCAACCCTCGGGTGAAAAACTGTTTTTT	CASSSRAQPSGEKLFF
many	-	TRBV13	TRBJ1-2	TGTGCCAGCAGCTTAGCCCCGACTCCCAACTATGGCTACACCTTC	CASSLAPTPNYGYTF
-	TRBD2	TRBV5-1	TRBJ2-3	TGCGCCAGCAGCCGAGCGGGGGGCGCAGGCACAGATACGCAGTATTTT	CASSRAGGAGTDTQYF
-	TRBD1	TRBV27	TRBJ1-5	TGTGCCAGCACTCCCCTAACAGGGGGGGGCAATCAGCCCCAGCATTTT	CASTPLTGGGNQPQHF